A selection of T cell receptor beta chains follows, all from one sample in a study of PD-L1 blockade in urothelial cancer. TCRdb's copy holds only in-frame clones and misses some; the assay was immunoSEQ multiplex PCR. The sample records more than 90,000 clones, around 78% being singletons. This sample comprised PBMCs, obtained around atezolizumab (anti-PD-L1) treatment. Receptors originate from a man aged 70-80 years with urothelial cancer. The CDR3 runs from the conserved cysteine through the conserved F or W. A D gene is named only where the DNA matches it firmly. Where a row states a size, it is once, few, many or the class of an expanded clone; other rows omit it.

.,TRBJ1-3,TRBV7-9,few,TGTGCCAGCAGCTTAGTAGGGGTTGCTGGAAACACCATATATTTT,CASSLVGVAGNTIYF
TRBD1,TRBJ1-1,TRBV19,once,TGTGCCAGTAGTATAGGTGACAGGGGGCTTACTGAAGCTTTCTTT,CASSIGDRGLTEAFF
.,TRBJ1-1,TRBV6-6,.,TGTGCCAGCAGTCTCCGACAGACGAACACTGAAGCTTTCTTT,CASSLRQTNTEAFF
TRBD1,TRBJ1-5,TRBV27,.,TGTGCCAGCAGTTTAGAGGGGGCAGGTCAGCCCCAGCATTTT,CASSLEGAGQPQHF
TRBD2,TRBJ2-2,TRBV2,.,TGTGCCAGCAGTGAACACCGACTAGCTGCGAACACCGGGGAGCTGTTTTTT,CASSEHRLAANTGELFF
TRBD2,TRBJ2-1,TRBV9,.,TGTGCCAGCAGCGTATCGGGACTAGTAGGCAATGAGCAGTTCTTC,CASSVSGLVGNEQFF
TRBD1,TRBJ1-2,TRBV6-5,once,TGTGCCAGCAGTTACTCCCAGGGGGCGGAAGGTGGCTACACCTTC,CASSYSQGAEGGYTF
.,TRBJ1-1,TRBV5-6,.,TGTGCCAGCAGACGGACGGGGAGGAACACTGAAGCTTTCTTT,CASRRTGRNTEAFF
.,TRBJ1-2,TRBV19,.,TGTGCCAGTAGTATAGATCGGCGGTATGGCTACACCTTC,CASSIDRRYGYTF
.,TRBJ2-7,TRBV4-1,.,TGCGCCAGCAGCCAAGATCAGGGGCTATTCTACGAGCAGTACTTC,CASSQDQGLFYEQYF
TRBD1,TRBJ1-2,TRBV7-2,.,TGTGCCAGCAGCTATTCCCTTGGACAGGGGGATGGCTACACCTTC,CASSYSLGQGDGYTF
TRBD1,TRBJ1-3,TRBV4-1,few,TGCGCCAGCAGCCAAGGTGCGACAGGGTGGGGAAACACCATATATTTT,CASSQGATGWGNTIYF
TRBD1,TRBJ2-3,TRBV5-1,.,TGCGCCAGCACAGGACAGGGGGGACCAGATACGCAGTATTTT,CASTGQGGPDTQYF
.,TRBJ1-6,TRBV5-4,.,TGTGCCAGCAGCTTCCCTGGGCAGGGAGGGGATTCACCCCTCCACTTT,CASSFPGQGGDSPLHF
TRBD2,TRBJ2-2,TRBV7-3,.,TGTGCCAGCAGCTTAACTCGTAGCGGGAGGGCATCCGGGGAGCTGTTTTTT,CASSLTRSGRASGELFF
TRBD2,TRBJ2-5,TRBV9,.,TGTGCCAGCAGCGTAGGGGACAGCGGGAGGGTTGGGGAGACCCAGTACTTC,CASSVGDSGRVGETQYF
TRBD2,TRBJ2-7,TRBV7-2,.,TGTGCCAGCAGCCACGGTTTGGAGCGGGGGGGCTACGAGCAGTACTTC,CASSHGLERGGYEQYF
.,TRBJ2-2,TRBV2,.,TGTGCCAGCACCACAGACAGATTCACCGGGGAGCTGTTTTTT,CASTTDRFTGELFF
.,TRBJ1-2,TRBV5-4,.,TGTGCCAGCAGCTTGGAAGGGGCGGTGGTCTATGGCTACACCTTC,CASSLEGAVVYGYTF
.,TRBJ1-6,TRBV6-6,.,TGTGCCAGCAGTTCACAAGAGGGGGTTTCACCCCTCCACTTT,CASSSQEGVSPLHF
TRBD1,TRBJ1-3,TRBV7-8,.,TGTGCCAGCAGCTTAGACAGGGGTCTCGCTGGAAACACCATATATTTT,CASSLDRGLAGNTIYF
TRBD1,TRBJ2-7,TRBV6-5,.,TGTGCCAGCAGCCAACTCAGGGGGCACGAGCAGTACTTC,CASSQLRGHEQYF
.,TRBJ1-1,TRBV6-5,.,TGTGCCAGCATATCGAGGAACACTGAAGCTTTCTTT,CASISRNTEAFF
TRBD1,TRBJ1-4,TRBV6-6,.,TGTGCCAGCACTAACCGGGACAGTGAGGAAAAACTGTTTTTT,CASTNRDSEEKLFF
.,TRBJ2-7,TRBV29-1,.,TGCAGCGTTGAGACCGGACAGAGCTCCTACGAGCAGTACTTC,CSVETGQSSYEQYF
TRBD1,TRBJ2-3,TRBV2,.,TGTGCCAGCGGAAGGGGGACAGCCCCTAGGCAGTATTTT,CASGRGTAPRQYF
TRBD1,TRBJ2-7,TRBV11-3,.,TGTGCCAGCAGCTTAGCCGGGACAGGGGACTACGAGCAGTACTTC,CASSLAGTGDYEQYF
TRBD1,TRBJ2-2,TRBV4-3,.,TGCGCCAGCAGCCAAGAAAACAGGGGGACCGGGGAGCTGTTTTTT,CASSQENRGTGELFF
TRBD1,TRBJ2-2,TRBV7-8,few,TGTGCCAGCAGCTTCACAGGGGCCACCGGGGAGCTGTTTTTT,CASSFTGATGELFF
.,TRBJ1-1,TRBV18,.,TGTGCCAGCCGAGTATCAATGAACACTGAAGCTTTCTTT,CASRVSMNTEAFF
TRBD1,TRBJ2-2,TRBV2,.,TGTGCCAGCAGTGGGACAGGGGGGTTGTACACCGGGGAGCTGTTTTTT,CASSGTGGLYTGELFF
TRBD1,TRBJ2-7,TRBV7-9,.,TGTGCCAGCAGCTTAGATGGGCCTTCGGGACAGGGCCTATACGAGCAGTACTTC,CASSLDGPSGQGLYEQYF
TRBD1,TRBJ2-3,TRBV18,once,TGTGCCAGCTCACCTCGACAGGGCCCTCCAGATACGCAGTATTTT,CASSPRQGPPDTQYF
.,TRBJ1-1,TRBV18,.,TGTGCCAGCTCCCCGAGCCCCGGGGGGACCGGCTCCGGTGACACTGAAGCTTTCTTT,CASSPSPGGTGSGDTEAFF
TRBD1,TRBJ1-4,TRBV2,once,TGTGCCAGCAGACGTCAGGGGGCTACTAATGAAAAACTGTTTTTT,CASRRQGATNEKLFF
TRBD1,TRBJ1-2,TRBV2,once,TGTGCCAGCAGTGAAAGGACAGGGAACGGCTACACCTTC,CASSERTGNGYTF
.,TRBJ2-1,TRBV5-6,once,TGTGCCAGCAGCTTGGCAGACAATGAGCAGTTCTTC,CASSLADNEQFF
.,TRBJ2-3,TRBV12-5,.,TGTGCTAGTGGTTGGGGCCGCGAGGCCTCTAGCACAGATACGCAGTATTTT,CASGWGREASSTDTQYF
.,TRBJ2-7,TRBV12-2,.,TGTGCAAGTCGCTTAGCCAAGACAGGGCGACCATCCTACGAGCAGTACTTC,CASRLAKTGRPSYEQYF
.,TRBJ1-3,TRBV6-1,medium-sized,TGTGCCAGCAGTGATGGAGGGGCCGGAAACACCATATATTTT,CASSDGGAGNTIYF
.,TRBJ2-7,TRBV11-3,.,TGTGCCAGCAGCATACTCTACCGCTCCTACGAGCAGTACTTC,CASSILYRSYEQYF